This is a list of T cell receptor beta chains from one sample in a study of CD8 T cells in Susac syndrome. TCRdb independently ran MiXCR on the immunoSEQ multiplex PCR reads; one entry per CDR3 protein. This sample has approximately 190,000 distinct CDR3 sequences, with around 96% found just once. The sample was CD4+ T cells from PBMCs. The receptors were sampled from a human donor with multiple sclerosis. Both conserved end residues are part of each CDR3. D genes are given only for firm matches.

TRBV29-1	TRBD2	TRBJ2-2	TGCAGCGTCGGGGGGGCAACCTTCACCGGGGAGCTGTTTTTT	CSVGGATFTGELFF
TRBV2	.	TRBJ1-2	TGTGCCAGCGAGGAGATGTATGGCTACACCTTC	CASEEMYGYTF
TRBV30	.	TRBJ2-7	TGTGCCTGGAGTGGACAGACCTACGAGCAGTACTTC	CAWSGQTYEQYF
TRBV20-1	.	TRBJ1-5	TGCAGTGCAACCGGGGGAGGCAATCAGCCCCAGCATTTT	CSATGGGNQPQHF
TRBV29-1	.	TRBJ2-2	TGCAGCGTTAAGGGAACCGGGGAGCTGTTTTTT	CSVKGTGELFF
TRBV7-7	.	TRBJ2-5	TGTGCTAGCAGCGATTGGCCGCGCCCAGAGACCCAGTACTTC	CASSDWPRPETQYF
TRBV7-9	TRBD2	TRBJ2-1	TGTGCCAGCAGCCGTAGCGGGAGAATGACCTACAATGAGCAGTTCTTC	CASSRSGRMTYNEQFF
TRBV30	.	TRBJ1-1	TGTGCCGGGTGGGAGAGTTCGGCTTTCTTT	CAGWESSAFF
TRBV14	.	TRBJ1-5	TGTGCCAGCAGCCAAGATGAGGTTCAGCCCCAGCATTTT	CASSQDEVQPQHF
TRBV25-1	.	TRBJ2-3	TGTGCCAGCCAAGAGGGGGGCACAGATACGCAGTATTTT	CASQEGGTDTQYF
TRBV30	.	TRBJ2-5	TGTGCCTGGAGTGGGTACCAAGAGACCCAGTACTTC	CAWSGYQETQYF
TRBV15	.	TRBJ2-5	TGTGCCACCACCAGGGATTGGCTGGGGACCCAGTACTTC	CATTRDWLGTQYF
TRBV2	.	TRBJ1-2	TGTGCCAGCAGTGAAGCCGCCACTACTAACTATGGCTACACCTTC	CASSEAATTNYGYTF
TRBV7-2	.	TRBJ1-5	TGTGCCAGCAGCTTAGGGGTACGCAATCAGCCCCAGCATTTT	CASSLGVRNQPQHF
TRBV24-1	.	TRBJ2-5	TGTGCCACCAGTGATTTTGGAGGGTTGATTGAGACCCAGTACTTC	CATSDFGGLIETQYF
TRBV3-1	TRBD1	TRBJ2-1	TGTGCCAGCATGAGGGGGCAAGGTGAGCAGTTCTTC	CASMRGQGEQFF
TRBV7-3	.	TRBJ1-1	TGTGCCAGCAGCTTTACAGGACCCAGCACTGAAGCTTTCTTT	CASSFTGPSTEAFF
TRBV12-3/TRBV12-4	TRBD2	TRBJ2-3	TGTGCCAGCAGTCCCCGCCCAGCGGGGGGTAATACGCAGTATTTT	CASSPRPAGGNTQYF
TRBV6-1	.	TRBJ2-7	TGTGCCACCCCAGGATTGGGATCCTACGAGCAGTACTTC	CATPGLGSYEQYF
TRBV2	.	TRBJ2-1	TGTGCCAGCATCCTGAACCGGGAACCCGAGCAGTTCTTC	CASILNREPEQFF
TRBV12-5	.	TRBJ1-5	TGTGCTAGTGCCTGGGGGGATCCTCCACCCCAGCATTTT	CASAWGDPPPQHF
TRBV9	.	TRBJ2-5	TGTGCCAGCAGCGTAGTGGGGCAATGGCAAGAGACCCAGTACTTC	CASSVVGQWQETQYF